This entry features one T cell receptor (beta chain) sequence. In this sample, this clonotype turned up a few times. This clone's antigen is unknown. The input lacks base qualities; no much larger clone sits a single base away. This record belongs to a study of T-cell memory formation after mild COVID-19 (dated by TCRdb to the early 2020s). About the full investigation: TCR sequence clusters from the two donors were largely donor specific. The cohort comprised two young, previously healthy adult volunteers, one female and one male. In a couple of donors, T-cell clones that expanded and contracted after mild COVID-19 were followed by sequencing TCRalpha and TCRbeta repertoires longitudinally. On the study overall, not on this receptor specifically: From day 15 to 85, contracting clones showed balanced CD4/CD8 phenotypes, whereas a second wave of clones that expanded from day 15 to 37 leaned towards CD4+. Only two mild cases were covered by the study, and larger cohorts that include severe cases with pre-infection samples were considered necessary. Whether the second-wave clones peaking on day 37 were SARS-CoV-2 specific was not confirmed. Contracting CD4+ clones were located mainly in the CM and EM memory subsets, whereas CD8+ clones were found to be enriched in EMRA. The detection of some responding clones in pre-infection memory suggests that pre-existing cross-reactive memory T cells joined the SARS-CoV-2 response.

For this chain, trimming is 3 bases at the V end and 1 base at the J end, and the number of junction bases without a gene match is 8. The CDR3 sequence holds 16 residues, the cysteine and phenylalanine included. The DNA shown is the 48-base CDR3, in frame from base 1. According to the germline V gene (reference sequence), CDR1 reads LNHDA and CDR2 reads SQIVND. Reads for this sample came from an Illumina NovaSeq 6000. Using 5'RACE with constant-segment primers, TCRalpha and TCRbeta cDNA libraries were constructed, with sample barcodes and unique molecular identifiers added in the process. Trizol reagent was used to extract RNA from every sample. Amplification of the libraries took two PCR steps, and the second step added a second sample barcode plus Illumina TruSeq adapters. Sequencing of libraries was performed on an Illumina NovaSeq with 2 x 150 bp paired-end reads. Concerning the study's data processing: With migec v1.2.7, reads were demultiplexed and then collapsed into UMI-guided consensus sequences. With mixcr v2.1.11, UMI consensuses were aligned to TRA and TRB V and J templates and assembled into clonotypes. Clonotypes were classified as expanded or contracted when called significant by both edgeR and NoisET, with noise models trained on biological replicates. edgeR calls used a false discovery rate-adjusted p below 0.01 and a log2 fold-change threshold of 1. As an exploratory analysis of dynamics, PCA with hierarchical clustering was applied to max-normalized trajectories of the 1000 most abundant clonotypes. Each responding clone was given a CD4 or CD8 phenotype based on the CD4+ and CD8+ repertoires, which had been sequenced separately. Through fastp at Q25 and MiXCR, TCRdb rebuilt clones from the public reads, retaining in-frame beta chains. Rows matching on CDR3 protein sequence are summarized as one entry with the most common DNA and genes. Clone size and V and J calls follow TCRdb, not the original study. The sample table holds a few hundred thousand distinct CDR3 sequences, of which roughly 21% were seen once. Clones ranked in the top ten supply about an eighth of the sample.

Ficoll-Paque density gradient centrifugation was the method used to isolate PBMCs. This clonotype originated in an adult woman who had mild COVID-19 (a few samples of this study predate the infection). The sample titles of this study are shuffled in the database, so cell type and time point are left out; the donor was told from shared clones. Sequenced: PBMCs or a T cell subset sorted from them (not recorded which). The rearranged chain carries TRBV19 and TRBJ2-5; 7 nucleotides in the junction match TRBD1. The CDR3 reads as follows: CASSIRTGRLQETQYF. Here is the DNA: TGTGCCAGTAGTATTCGGACAGGAAGACTCCAAGAGACCCAGTACTTC.